This T cell receptor (beta chain) was sequenced during a study of siplizumab effects on memory and regulatory T cells. Sequencing used immunoSEQ multiplex PCR; TCRdb keeps in-frame clones, though not all of them. The profile shows approximately 94,000 clones, approximately 96% of them singletons. Germline CDR1 reads MDHEN; CDR2 reads SYDVKM. The CDR3 extends over 13 amino acids. Trimming pared 3 bases from V and 2 bases from J, leaving 7 bases between. The chain couples TRBV28 to TRBJ1-1, with no clear D. This sequence was found in a human donor in good health. Sequenced: naive CD4+ T cells sorted from blood. The CDR3: CASSFPQNTEAFF. The DNA of the CDR3 is TGTGCCAGCAGTTTCCCGCAAAACACTGAAGCTTTCTTT.